This entry concerns a single T cell receptor (beta chain). Its antigen is as yet unknown. The data are from a study of OX40 agonist ivuxolimab in advanced cancers. The ends were cut back, 6 bases at V and 1 base at J, with 12 bases in the middle. This CDR3 is built from 15 residues. The germline gives CDR1 SNHLY, CDR2 FYNNEI. Sequenced by immunoSEQ multiplex PCR; TCRdb stores in-frame clones only, minus some. The table shows about 100,000 clones, with 90% occurring only once. Study-wide results and caveats: Some nonresponders also had low normalized T-cell clonal expansion. Among the lowest levels of clonal expansion were found in partial responders at 0.1-3.0 mg/kg. Among T cells, CD8+ cells averaged more expanded clones than CD4+ cells.

This TCR was recovered from an adult with an advanced solid tumor such as melanoma, head and neck, liver or kidney cancer. The genes are TRBV2 and TRBJ2-2; D is possibly TRBD1 (5 bases). Sample: CD4+ or CD8+ T cells sorted from blood, taken in a trial of the OX40 agonist ivuxolimab. The CDR3, as DNA: TGTGCCAGCAGCAGACAGAGAATGAACACCGGGGAGCTGTTTTTT. It specifies CASSRQRMNTGELFF.